This TCR beta chain originates from a study of human T cells and chemical hapten exposure. Findings and caveats of the study: Among TCRs, those above 1 in 1000 frequency were unaffected by DPC sensitization.

This clonotype has ten or more counts. Its target is not known. The time point here: patch test 3, about 24 weeks after DPC sensitization. Documented treatment: therapeutic diphenylcyclopropenone sensitization with weekly scalp DPC. Sample donors consisted of patients with alopecia, aged 18 to 70 years, who were suitable for DPC. TCRdb reprocessed the RACE reads with MiXCR, giving one entry per CDR3 protein. The repertoire holds about 90,000 distinct CDR3 sequences, under 13% seen once, with around 1% in the top ten. The TCR originated in a woman in her twenties or thirties with alopecia areata. Some clones in this sample may be carry-over from other donors' samples. The starting material was whole blood, obtained in connection with sensitization to the hapten diphenylcyclopropenone (DPC).

This CDR3 reads CATHGTSGRTHEQFF. CDR3 nucleotides: TGTGCCACTCACGGGACTAGCGGGAGGACCCATGAGCAGTTCTTC. The chain recombines TRBV10-3 with TRBJ2-1; 15 nucleotides match TRBD2. The trim removed 10 bases at V and 8 bases at J, leaving 9 bases unmatched. The CDR3 sequence is 15 residues long. Looked up from germline, CDR1 is ENHRY and CDR2 is SYGVKD.